These 27 T cell receptor beta chains came from one sample sequenced in a study of blood T cells in healthy people across ages. Then a second PCR, running roughly 7 to 12 cycles, was carried out with a sample-barcoded 5' primer and a J-beta primer mix. TCRdb re-called the 5' RACE reads through MiXCR, storing one row per CDR3 protein. The sample carries about a million distinct CDR3 sequences, about 48% recorded once. The sequenced sample was blood. These receptors were obtained from a man aged 25 to 40 in good health.

The CDR3 protein is CSVELSDRGPEETQYF. The CDR3 nucleotides are TGCAGCGTTGAGCTAAGCGACAGGGGGCCGGAGGAGACCCAGTACTTC. The chain employs TRBV29-1 and TRBJ2-5, with TRBD1 matching over 10 bases. CDR3 length: 16 amino acids. Trimming at V came to 3 bases and at J to 5 bases, leaving 12 bases not matched to a gene. CDR1 SQVTM and CDR2 ANQGSEA come from the germline V gene. Combining the CDR3 with reference TRBV29-1 and TRBJ2-5 gives the whole variable domain SAVISQKPSRDICQRGTSLTIQCQVDSQVTMMFWYRQQPGQSLTLIATANQGSEATYESGFVIDKFPISRPNLTFSTLTVSNMSPEDSSIYLCSVELSDRGPEETQYFGPGTRLLVL.

The chain has TRBV6-1 and TRBJ1-2; unclear D gene. The CDR3 spans 13 residues. Trimming took off 5 bases at V and 4 bases at J, with 11 bases between the two ends. CDR1 and CDR2 (germline): MNHNS, SASEGT. The DNA of the CDR3 is TGTGCCAGCAGTTCCGATTCCTCCTATGGCTACACCTTC. The encoded protein is CASSSDSSYGYTF.

This clonotype has only one observation. The chain is built from TRBV12-3 or TRBV12-4 and TRBJ2-3; TRBD1 matches at 8 bases. V dropped 8 bases and J dropped 8; count of bases not matched to a gene: 9. CDR3 size: 13 residues. The CDR3 DNA reads as TGTGCCAGCGGGCAGGGGGCAGGGGGTACGCAGTATTTT. This sequence encodes CASGQGAGGTQYF.

This CDR3 is CATSSHNYEQYF. CDR3 DNA: TGTGCCACCAGCAGCCATAACTACGAGCAGTACTTC. The genes are TRBV15 and TRBJ2-7, with D unclear. This CDR3 has 12 residues. V was clipped by 3 bases and J by 3 bases, with 6 bases between them. CDR1 is LNHNV, CDR2 YYDKDF, per germline (reference sequence).

V gene TRBV12-3 or TRBV12-4 combines with J gene TRBJ2-2; D unclear. Deletions cut 1 base from V and 4 bases from J, with 7 bases between. This CDR3 is 14 amino acids long. CDR3: CASSLGKATGELFF. Written as DNA, the CDR3 is TGTGCCAGCAGTTTAGGGAAGGCCACCGGGGAGCTGTTTTTT.

This clonotype was seen more than once but under ten times. J is TRBJ2-5 and V is TRBV20-1, with 8 positions matching TRBD2. This CDR3 contains 14 residues. V lost 6 bases and J lost 7; bases outside the gene matches: 13. The germline gives CDR1 DFQATT, CDR2 SNEGSKA (reference sequence). This CDR3 is CSARIPGLVSTQYF. The CDR3 DNA sequence: TGCAGTGCAAGGATACCGGGACTAGTGTCGACCCAGTACTTC.

The chain joins TRBV6-1 to TRBJ1-2; D is unclear. CDR1 is MNHNS and CDR2 is SASEGT in the germline V gene. The CDR3 extends over 15 amino acids. The V gene lost 1 base and the J gene lost 3 bases, with 12 bases spanning the gap. CDR3 region: CASSEGAVLDYGYTF. CDR3 bases: TGTGCCAGCAGTGAAGGGGCGGTCTTGGACTATGGCTACACCTTC.

V and J are TRBV20-1 and TRBJ2-2; D is undetermined. This CDR3 has 14 amino acids. Trimming removed 1 base at V and 1 base at J, with 7 bases between. Germline CDR1 and CDR2: DFQATT and SNEGSKA (reference sequence). The chain's CDR3 is CSARGSENTGELFF. In nucleotides, the CDR3 is TGCAGTGCTAGAGGGTCGGAGAACACCGGGGAGCTGTTTTTT.

This clonotype was seen at least ten times. The gene calls are TRBV7-2 and TRBJ2-5; D is perhaps TRBD1 (8 bases). The germline CDR1 and CDR2 sequences are SGHTA and FQGNSA. CDR3 size: 15 residues. V shed 2 bases and J shed 5 bases, with 15 bases lying between them. The CDR3 nucleotides read TGTGCCAGCAGCTTAACAGGGGGAGGGGTGGAGACCCAGTACTTC. It specifies CASSLTGGGVETQYF.

The chain has TRBV29-1 and TRBJ1-2, with a tentative D call TRBD1 (6 bases). From germline, CDR1 is SQVTM and CDR2 ANQGSEA. There are 11 residues in the CDR3. Trimming left V 4 bases short and J 6 bases short, with 9 bases between. The CDR3 nucleotides read TGCAGCGTTGGAGGGGGGCATGGCTACACCTTC. This gives the protein CSVGGGHGYTF.

The chain links TRBV7-2 to TRBJ1-6, with D maybe TRBD1 (5 bases). V was trimmed by 1 base and J by 10 bases, leaving 14 bases between them. The germline gives CDR1 SGHTA, CDR2 FQGNSA. This CDR3 is built from 15 residues. CDR3 protein: CASSLVEQGWSPLHF. CDR3 nucleotides: TGTGCCAGCAGCTTAGTGGAGCAGGGTTGGTCACCCCTCCACTTT.

This clonotype was observed a handful of times. The chain employs TRBV6-5 and TRBJ2-1, with TRBD1 matching 8 bases. The V gene end was trimmed by 6 bases and the J gene end by 7 bases; junction bases not matched to a gene: 14. Germline V lookup: CDR1 MNHEY, CDR2 SVGAGI. The CDR3 runs to 16 residues. CDR3 nucleotide sequence: TGTGCCAGCAGCCTCGGCCGGGACAGGAGGCCTAATGAGCAGTTCTTC. Its protein is CASSLGRDRRPNEQFF.

J is TRBJ2-7 and V is TRBV30; the D gene is possibly TRBD2 (7 bases). V was shortened by 4 bases and J by 5 bases, with 21 bases between the two germline ends. CDR1 is GTSNPN, CDR2 SVGIG, per germline (reference sequence). This CDR3 is 15 amino acids long. DNA for the CDR3: TGTGCCTGGACTGTGGGAAAGGGGGGGTACCACGAGCAGTACTTC. Translated: CAWTVGKGGYHEQYF.

The table lists this clonotype with a few counts. The chain carries TRBV5-4 and TRBJ2-1, with 9 bases aligning to TRBD2. V was pared by 5 bases and J by 1 base, with 7 bases of the junction left unmatched. The germline CDR1 and CDR2 sequences are SGHNT and YYREEE (reference sequence). This CDR3 spans 16 amino acids. CDR3 DNA sequence: TGTGCCAGCAGGCCCGGGACTAGCAATTCCTACAATGAGCAGTTCTTC. Amino acid sequence: CASRPGTSNSYNEQFF. Based on the CDR3 plus reference TRBV5-4 and TRBJ2-1, the full variable domain is ETGVTQSPTHLIKTRGQQVTLRCSSQSGHNTVSWYQQALGQGPQFIFQYYREEENGRGNFPPRFSGLQFPNYSSELNVNALELDDSALYLCASRPGTSNSYNEQFFGPGTRLTVL.

V usage is TRBV4-3 and J usage is TRBJ1-5; D gene uncertain. This CDR3 has 15 amino acids. Germline V CDR1 and CDR2: LGHNA, YSLEER. Trimming took off 0 bases at V and 3 bases at J, with 9 bases between the two ends. Written as DNA, the CDR3 is TGCGCCAGCAGCCAAGACGGGTCGATCAATCAGCCCCAGCATTTT. Translated, it gives CASSQDGSINQPQHF.

This clonotype was found many times. The chain links TRBV7-9 to TRBJ2-7; perhaps D is TRBD1 or TRBD2 (6 bases each). Trimming shortened V by 4 bases and J by 5 bases, and 18 bases separated the two germline ends. CDR3 length: 15 residues. Germline V CDR1 and CDR2: SEHNR, FQNEAQ (reference sequence). Written as DNA, the CDR3 is TGTGCCAGCAGCTCTTGGACAGCCTCGGGGGACGAGCAGTACTTC. This encodes CASSSWTASGDEQYF.

This chain connects TRBV28 to TRBJ2-7; D gene unclear. The V and J ends lost 4 bases and 1 base respectively, with 8 bases between them. Germline CDR1 is MDHEN and CDR2 is SYDVKM. The CDR3 runs 13 residues. The CDR3 spells CASSSLMSYEQYF. CDR3 DNA sequence: TGTGCCAGCAGTTCCTTAATGTCCTACGAGCAGTACTTC.

The gene calls are TRBV6-1 and TRBJ2-6; unclear D gene. The CDR3 consists of 15 residues. Trimming took off 6 bases at V and 0 bases at J, with 9 bases between the two ends. Germline V CDR1 and CDR2: MNHNS, SASEGT. The CDR3 region has the DNA TGTGCCAGCAGCGCCGAGAGCTCTGGGGCCAACGTCCTGACTTTC. As protein: CASSAESSGANVLTF.

The CDR3, as DNA: TGCGCCAGCAGCTTGTTGGGGGCTAGCACAGATACGCAGTATTTT. Protein: CASSLLGASTDTQYF. The chain joins TRBV5-1 to TRBJ2-3; tentative D call: TRBD1 (6 bases). In germline, CDR1 is SGHRS, CDR2 YFSETQ. V shed 1 base and J shed 0 bases, with 9 bases lying between them. The length of the CDR3 is 15 residues.

The CDR3 sequence: CASSQDMDSLYGYTF. CDR3 bases: TGTGCCAGCAGCCAAGATATGGACAGCCTCTATGGCTACACCTTC. The chain carries TRBV4-2 and TRBJ1-2, with a possible D match to TRBD1 (6 bases). With 0 bases removed from V and 4 bases from J, the gap between germline ends came to 12 bases. The CDR3 has 15 amino acids. Germline-derived CDR1 and CDR2 are LGHNA and YNFKEQ.

The V and J genes are TRBV29-1 and TRBJ2-1; maybe TRBD1 (5 bases). V was clipped by 2 bases and J by 3 bases, with 8 bases between them. The CDR3 totals 13 residues. The V gene's germline CDR1 is SQVTM and CDR2 ANQGSEA. The CDR3 is CSVESDSYNEQFF. The CDR3, as DNA: TGCAGCGTTGAATCCGACAGCTACAATGAGCAGTTCTTC.

The gene calls are TRBV20-1 and TRBJ1-6; D ambiguous. Germline V gene sequence: CDR1 DFQATT, CDR2 SNEGSKA (reference sequence). The CDR3 is made up of 14 amino acids. V was cut by 1 base and J by 5 bases, with 9 bases left in between. The CDR3 protein is CSARGSRNNSPLHF. The CDR3 region has the DNA TGCAGTGCTAGAGGCAGTAGAAATAATTCACCCCTCCACTTT.

Only one count was recorded for this clonotype. The junction differs from germline at one of its ends, possibly a read error. The chain employs TRBV6-5 and TRBJ2-1, with 7 positions matching TRBD2. The CDR3 runs 15 residues. CDR1 and CDR2 from the germline V gene are MNHEY and SVGAGI. The CDR3 spells CASSYVGGLHNGQFF. Written as DNA, the CDR3 is TGTGCCAGCAGTTACGTCGGGGGGTTACACAATGGGCAGTTCTTC.

The chain has TRBV11-2 and TRBJ1-2; TRBD1 might be the D (6 bases). V was trimmed by 5 bases and J by 3 bases, leaving 16 bases between them. Per germline, CDR1 SGHAT and CDR2 FQNNGV. The CDR3 extends over 15 amino acids. CDR3 region: CASSALGGGHYGYTF. CDR3 nucleotides: TGTGCCAGCAGCGCTCTGGGGGGCGGCCACTATGGCTACACCTTC.

V gene TRBV5-1 combines with J gene TRBJ2-3; D ambiguous. CDR3 size: 14 residues. Trimming stripped 8 bases from V and 2 bases from J, with 15 bases between. Germline-derived CDR1 and CDR2 are SGHRS and YFSETQ. The CDR3, as DNA: TGCGCCAGTTCGTGGGCGGACCCCACAGATACGCAGTATTTT. This translates into CASSWADPTDTQYF.

This clonotype was counted a single time. The chain combines TRBV3-1 with TRBJ2-5; perhaps TRBD2 as D (6 bases). This CDR3 has 15 residues. Germline CDR1 and CDR2: LGHDT and YNNKEL (reference sequence). The ends were cut back, 5 bases at V and 5 bases at J, with 18 bases in the middle. In DNA, the CDR3 is TGTGCCAGCAGCTCTGGCAGGAGGGTGGGGGAGACCCAGTACTTC. Its protein product is CASSSGRRVGETQYF.

The chain combines TRBV20-1 with TRBJ1-2; D gene uncertain. The germline CDR1 and CDR2 sequences are DFQATT and SNEGSKA (reference sequence). The CDR3 runs to 13 residues. Trimming pared 5 bases from V and 3 bases from J, leaving 13 bases between. CDR3 coding DNA: TGCAGTGCTGTCGGGAGTACTGACTATGGCTACACCTTC. Translating gives CSAVGSTDYGYTF.